The subject of this entry is one TCR beta chain. Germline V gene lookup returns CDR1 SGHDN and CDR2 FVKESK. This CDR3 is built from 9 residues. Per the study methods: Counts of nucleated cells, estimated from reference gene primer amplification, were obtained. TCRdb's table, derived via immunoSEQ multiplex PCR, lists solely in-frame clones and lacks some. V and J calls and clone size are those listed in that table; D and trimming were worked out from the DNA. Of approximately 130,000 clones listed, approximately 71% are singletons. The source of the sample is a study of blood T cell repertoires in COVID-19. Study information: Sites in the United States, Italy and Spain provided acute and convalescent COVID-19 samples. Nucleic acid was either cDNA or gDNA, and it came from T cells, B-cell-depleted T cells, or PBMCs.

The specimen was peripheral blood. The clonotype originates from a woman aged 70-85 years with acute or convalescent COVID-19. The gene calls are TRBV14 and TRBJ2-7, with D tentatively TRBD2 (5 bases). The chain's CDR3 is CAGEYEQYF. The CDR3 bases are TGTGCGGGAGAGTACGAGCAGTACTTC.